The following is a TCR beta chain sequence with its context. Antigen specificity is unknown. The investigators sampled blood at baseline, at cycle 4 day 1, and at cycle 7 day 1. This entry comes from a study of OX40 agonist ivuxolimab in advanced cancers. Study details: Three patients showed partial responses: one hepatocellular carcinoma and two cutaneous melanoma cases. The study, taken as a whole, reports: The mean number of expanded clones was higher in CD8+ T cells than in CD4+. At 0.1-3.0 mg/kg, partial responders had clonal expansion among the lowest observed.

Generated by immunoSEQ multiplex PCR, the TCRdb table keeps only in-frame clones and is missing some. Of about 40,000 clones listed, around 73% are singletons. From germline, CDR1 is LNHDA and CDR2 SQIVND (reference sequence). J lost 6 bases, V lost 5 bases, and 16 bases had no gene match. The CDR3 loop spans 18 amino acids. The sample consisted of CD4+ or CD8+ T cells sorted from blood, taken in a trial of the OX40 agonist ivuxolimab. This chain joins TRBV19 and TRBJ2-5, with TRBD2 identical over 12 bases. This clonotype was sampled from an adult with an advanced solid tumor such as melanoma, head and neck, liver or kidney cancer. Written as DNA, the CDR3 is TGTGCCAGTAGTGACCCCGCGGCGACTAGCGGGAGAGGAAAGACCCAGTACTTC. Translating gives CASSDPAATSGRGKTQYF.